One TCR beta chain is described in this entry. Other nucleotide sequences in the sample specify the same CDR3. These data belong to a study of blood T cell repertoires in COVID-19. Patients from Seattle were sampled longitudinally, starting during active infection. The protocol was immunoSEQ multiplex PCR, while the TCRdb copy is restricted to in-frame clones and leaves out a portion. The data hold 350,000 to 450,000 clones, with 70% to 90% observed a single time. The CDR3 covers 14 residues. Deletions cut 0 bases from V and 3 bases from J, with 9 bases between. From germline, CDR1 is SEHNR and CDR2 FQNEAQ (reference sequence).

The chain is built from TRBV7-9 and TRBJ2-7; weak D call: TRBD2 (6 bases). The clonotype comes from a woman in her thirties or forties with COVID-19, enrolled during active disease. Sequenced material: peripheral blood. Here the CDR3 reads CASSLAGGSYEQYF. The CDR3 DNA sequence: TGTGCCAGCAGCTTAGCGGGGGGAAGCTACGAGCAGTACTTC.